The 2 T cell receptor beta chains below were found in one sample sequenced in a study of regulatory T cells in long-lasting Graves disease. Arm-PCR of CDR3 regions and iRepertoire HTBI primers were the basis on which TCR beta libraries were built. Each CDR3 protein gets one entry after TCRdb re-called the multiplex PCR reads with MiXCR. The sample carries 510,000 or so distinct CDR3 sequences, about 12% recorded once. Time point denoted: newly diagnosed GD, antithyroid drugs for less than 3 months. With RNA extracted from PBMCs as input, the TCR library was made. The same sample was also used in a study of T cells in Graves' hyperthyroidism and ophthalmopathy.

Sequencing used peripheral blood mononuclear cells (PBMCs), obtained at new diagnosis, from a patient treated with antithyroid drugs. The receptor source for this set is a woman aged 25 to 39 with Graves disease.

The chain employs TRBV9 and TRBJ2-7; 8 nucleotides align to TRBD2. V trimming: 3 bases; J trimming: 6 bases; junction bases outside the gene matches: 8. From germline, CDR1 is SGDLS and CDR2 YYNGEE. CDR3 length: 14 residues. The CDR3 spells CASSATGLEGEQYF. In DNA form, the CDR3 reads TGTGCCAGCAGCGCAACGGGACTAGAAGGCGAGCAGTACTTC.

This clonotype was seen at least ten times. The V gene is TRBV5-5, the J gene TRBJ2-1; 8 nucleotides match TRBD1. The J segment lost 5 bases and the V segment lost 4 bases, leaving 8 bases of the junction unmatched. The CDR3 sequence is 15 residues long. Germline CDR1 is SGHKS and CDR2 is YYEKEE (reference sequence). The DNA for the CDR3 is TGTGCCAGCAGCCCTCGACAGGGGACAAACAATGAGCAGTTCTTC. Its protein product is CASSPRQGTNNEQFF.